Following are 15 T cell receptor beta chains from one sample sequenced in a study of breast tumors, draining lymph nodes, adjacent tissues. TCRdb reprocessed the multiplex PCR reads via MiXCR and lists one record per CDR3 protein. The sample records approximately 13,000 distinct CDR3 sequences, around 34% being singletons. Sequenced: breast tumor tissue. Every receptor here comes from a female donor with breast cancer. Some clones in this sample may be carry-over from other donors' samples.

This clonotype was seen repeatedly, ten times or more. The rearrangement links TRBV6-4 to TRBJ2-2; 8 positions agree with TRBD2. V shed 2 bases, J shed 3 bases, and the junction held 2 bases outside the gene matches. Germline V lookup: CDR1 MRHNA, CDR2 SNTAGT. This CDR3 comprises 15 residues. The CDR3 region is CASSDGLADTGELFF. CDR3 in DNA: TGTGCCAGCAGTGACGGACTAGCAGACACCGGGGAGCTGTTTTTT.

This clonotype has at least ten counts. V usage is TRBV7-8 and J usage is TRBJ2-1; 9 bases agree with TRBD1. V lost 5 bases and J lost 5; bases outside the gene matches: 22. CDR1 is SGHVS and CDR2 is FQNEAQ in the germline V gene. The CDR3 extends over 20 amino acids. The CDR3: CASSPGQFWTGEPTNNEQFF. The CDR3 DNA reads TGTGCCAGCAGCCCCGGACAGTTTTGGACAGGGGAACCTACGAACAATGAGCAGTTCTTC. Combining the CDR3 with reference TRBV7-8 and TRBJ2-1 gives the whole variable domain GAGVSQSPRYKVAKRGQDVALRCDPISGHVSLFWYQQALGQGPEFLTYFQNEAQLDKSGLPSDRFFAERPEGSVSTLKIQRTQQEDSAVYLCASSPGQFWTGEPTNNEQFFGPGTRLTVL.

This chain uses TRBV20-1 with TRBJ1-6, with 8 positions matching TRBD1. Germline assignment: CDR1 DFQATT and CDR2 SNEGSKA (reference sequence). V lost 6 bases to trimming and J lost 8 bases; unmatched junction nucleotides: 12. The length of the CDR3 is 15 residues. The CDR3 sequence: CSALTDGQGDSPLHF. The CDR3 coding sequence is TGCAGTGCCCTGACGGATGGACAGGGAGATTCACCCCTCCACTTT.

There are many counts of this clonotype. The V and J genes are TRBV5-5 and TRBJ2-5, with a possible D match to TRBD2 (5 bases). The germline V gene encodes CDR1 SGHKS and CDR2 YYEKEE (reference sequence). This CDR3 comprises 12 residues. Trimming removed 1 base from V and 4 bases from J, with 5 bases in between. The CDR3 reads CASSLRGETQYF. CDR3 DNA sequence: TGTGCCAGCAGCTTGCGGGGAGAGACCCAGTACTTC.

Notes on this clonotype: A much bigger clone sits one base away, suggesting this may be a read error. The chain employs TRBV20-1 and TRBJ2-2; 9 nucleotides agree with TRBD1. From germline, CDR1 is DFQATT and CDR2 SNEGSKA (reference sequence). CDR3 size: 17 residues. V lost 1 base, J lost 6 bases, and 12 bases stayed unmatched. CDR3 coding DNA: TGCAGTGCTAGAGGGTCACCCAGGACAGGGGAGCCCGGGGAGCTGTTTTTT. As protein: CSARGSPRTGEPGELFF.

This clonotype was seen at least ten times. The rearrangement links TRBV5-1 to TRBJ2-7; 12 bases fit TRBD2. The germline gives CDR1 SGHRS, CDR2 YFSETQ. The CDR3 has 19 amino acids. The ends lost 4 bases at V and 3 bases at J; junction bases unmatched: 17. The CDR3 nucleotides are TGCGCCAGCAGCCCTGAAGGGACTAGCGGGCGGACGAATCACTACGAGCAGTACTTC. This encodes CASSPEGTSGRTNHYEQYF.

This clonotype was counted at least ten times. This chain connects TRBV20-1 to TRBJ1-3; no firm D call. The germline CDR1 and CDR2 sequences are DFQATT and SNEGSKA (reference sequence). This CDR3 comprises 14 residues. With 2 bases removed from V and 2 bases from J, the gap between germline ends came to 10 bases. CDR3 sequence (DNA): TGCAGTGCTAGAACGGGTGGCACTGGAAACACCATATATTTT. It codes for CSARTGGTGNTIYF.

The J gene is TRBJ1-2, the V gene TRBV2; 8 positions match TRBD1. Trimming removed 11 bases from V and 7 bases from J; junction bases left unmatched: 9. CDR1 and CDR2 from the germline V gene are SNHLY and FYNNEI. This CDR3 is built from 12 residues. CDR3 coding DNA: TGTGCCGGCGACAGGGGAGGCGGTGGCTACACCTTC. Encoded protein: CAGDRGGGGYTF.

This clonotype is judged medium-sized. CDR3 DNA: TGCGCCAGCAGCTTGGGGGGGCCCTACAATGAGCAGTTCTTC. This codes for CASSLGGPYNEQFF. The rearrangement uses TRBV5-1 and TRBJ2-1; TRBD1 is a possible D gene (6 bases). Trimming pared 0 bases from V and 2 bases from J, leaving 6 bases between. The germline CDR1 and CDR2 sequences are SGHRS and YFSETQ. The CDR3 runs 14 residues.

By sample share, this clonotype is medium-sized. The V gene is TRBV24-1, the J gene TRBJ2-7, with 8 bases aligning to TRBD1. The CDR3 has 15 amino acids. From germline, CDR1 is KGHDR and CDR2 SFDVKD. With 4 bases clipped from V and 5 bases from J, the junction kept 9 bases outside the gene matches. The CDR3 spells CATSDPTGAKDEQYF. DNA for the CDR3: TGTGCCACCAGTGACCCGACAGGGGCGAAGGACGAGCAGTACTTC.

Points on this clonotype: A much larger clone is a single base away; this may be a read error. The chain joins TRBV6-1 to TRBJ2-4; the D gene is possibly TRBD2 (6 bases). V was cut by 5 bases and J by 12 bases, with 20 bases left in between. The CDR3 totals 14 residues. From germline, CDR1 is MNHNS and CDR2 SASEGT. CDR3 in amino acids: CASSKVSERADQYF. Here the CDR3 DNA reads TGTGCCAGCAGTAAGGTTTCCGAGCGGGCGGATCAGTACTTC.

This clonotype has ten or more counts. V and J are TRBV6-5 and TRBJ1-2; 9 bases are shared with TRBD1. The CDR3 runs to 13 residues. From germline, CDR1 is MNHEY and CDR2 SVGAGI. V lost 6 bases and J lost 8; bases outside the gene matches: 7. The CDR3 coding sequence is TGTGCCAGCAGCCGGGACAGGGTTGAGGGCTACACCTTC. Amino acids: CASSRDRVEGYTF.

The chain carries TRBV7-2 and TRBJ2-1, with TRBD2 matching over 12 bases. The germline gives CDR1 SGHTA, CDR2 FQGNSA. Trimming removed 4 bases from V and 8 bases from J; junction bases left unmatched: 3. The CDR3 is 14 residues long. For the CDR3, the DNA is TGTGCCAGCAGCTGGACTAGCGGGATAGATGAGCAGTTCTTC. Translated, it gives CASSWTSGIDEQFF.

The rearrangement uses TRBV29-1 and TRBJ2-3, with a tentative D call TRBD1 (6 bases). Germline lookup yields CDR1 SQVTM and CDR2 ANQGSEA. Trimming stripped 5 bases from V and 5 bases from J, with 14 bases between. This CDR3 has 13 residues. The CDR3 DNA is TGCAGCGTTAGTCACAGGGTTGAAGATACGCAGTATTTT. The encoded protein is CSVSHRVEDTQYF.

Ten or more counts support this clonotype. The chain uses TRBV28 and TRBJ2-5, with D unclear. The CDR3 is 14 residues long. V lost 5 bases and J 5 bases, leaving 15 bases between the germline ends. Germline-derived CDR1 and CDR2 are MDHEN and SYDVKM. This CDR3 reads CASSPPVLMETQYF. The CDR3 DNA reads TGTGCCAGCAGTCCTCCGGTCTTAATGGAGACCCAGTACTTC.